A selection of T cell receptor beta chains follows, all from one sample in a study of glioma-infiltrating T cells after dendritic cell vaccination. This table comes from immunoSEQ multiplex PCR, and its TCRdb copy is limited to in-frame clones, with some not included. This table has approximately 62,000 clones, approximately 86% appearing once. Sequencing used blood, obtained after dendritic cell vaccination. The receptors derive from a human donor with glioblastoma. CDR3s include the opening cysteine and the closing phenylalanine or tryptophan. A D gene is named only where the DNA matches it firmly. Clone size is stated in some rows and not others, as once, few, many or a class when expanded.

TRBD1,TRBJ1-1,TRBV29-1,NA,TGCAGCGTAGATGACAGGGGCGACAATGAAGCTTTCTTT,CSVDDRGDNEAFF
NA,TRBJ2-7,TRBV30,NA,TGTGCCTGGAGAGAGACAGCATACGAGCAGTACTTC,CAWRETAYEQYF
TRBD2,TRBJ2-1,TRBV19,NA,TGTGCCAGTAGTCCTTCTAGCGGGAGGTACAATGAGCAGTTCTTC,CASSPSSGRYNEQFF
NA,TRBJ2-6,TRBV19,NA,TGTGCCAGTAGGGCAGAATCCAGCTCTGGGGCCAACGTCCTGACTTTC,CASRAESSSGANVLTF
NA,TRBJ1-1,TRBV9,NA,TGTGCCAGCAGCGCCGCTATAACTACTGAAGCTTTCTTT,CASSAAITTEAFF
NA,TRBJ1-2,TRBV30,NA,TGTGCCTGGAGTGCATCGCCCGCATTTACTTATGGCTACACCTTC,CAWSASPAFTYGYTF
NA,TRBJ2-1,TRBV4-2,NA,TGTGCCAGCAGCCAAGTCGCGGAGACCCGAGGGAACAATGAGCAGTTCTTC,CASSQVAETRGNNEQFF
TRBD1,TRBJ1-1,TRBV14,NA,TGTGCCAGCAGCCAAGACAGGGGGACTGAAGCTTTCTTT,CASSQDRGTEAFF
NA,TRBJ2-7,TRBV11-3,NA,TGTGCCAGCAGCTCCCCGGGACAAGACTACGAGCAGTACTTC,CASSSPGQDYEQYF
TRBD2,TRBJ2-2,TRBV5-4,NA,TGTGCCAGCGGAAGTAGCGGGGGGGCCCACACCGGGGAGCTGTTTTTT,CASGSSGGAHTGELFF
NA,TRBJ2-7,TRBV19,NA,TGTGCCAGCGGGACTTCACCCTACGAGCAGTACTTC,CASGTSPYEQYF
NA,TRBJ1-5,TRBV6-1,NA,TGTGCCAGCCACTCCCCCGGGTCCCTCAATCAGCCCCAGCATTTT,CASHSPGSLNQPQHF
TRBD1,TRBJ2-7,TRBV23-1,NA,TGCGCCAGCAGTCAATCTTGGCGACAGGGGCCTTTAAATAACTACGAGCAGTACTTC,CASSQSWRQGPLNNYEQYF
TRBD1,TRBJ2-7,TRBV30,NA,TGTGCCTGGAGTGTTGGACAGGGGGCAGGCTACGAGCAGTACTTC,CAWSVGQGAGYEQYF
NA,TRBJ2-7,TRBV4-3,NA,TGCGCCAGCAGCCAAGATTTAGGGGGTGAGGACGAGCAGTACTTC,CASSQDLGGEDEQYF
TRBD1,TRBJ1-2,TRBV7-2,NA,TGTGCCAGCAGCTTAGCGAGAGACAGGGGCTCAGGCTACACCTTC,CASSLARDRGSGYTF
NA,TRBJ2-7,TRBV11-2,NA,TGTGCCAGCAGCTTACCCCACTCGGATGGGGGGTACGAGCAGTACTTC,CASSLPHSDGGYEQYF
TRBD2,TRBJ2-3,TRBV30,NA,TGTGCCTGGAGTGCCATTACTAGCGGGAGTTTTACAGATACGCAGTATTTT,CAWSAITSGSFTDTQYF
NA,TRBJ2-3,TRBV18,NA,TGTGCCAGCTCACCAGGACATACTAGCACAGATACGCAGTATTTT,CASSPGHTSTDTQYF
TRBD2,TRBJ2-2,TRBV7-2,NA,TGTGCCAGCAGCCCAGCCGGGACTAGCAGGACCGGGGAGCTGTTTTTT,CASSPAGTSRTGELFF
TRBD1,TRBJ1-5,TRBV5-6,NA,TGTGCCAGCAGCACAGGGGGTCTCAATCAGCCCCAGCATTTT,CASSTGGLNQPQHF
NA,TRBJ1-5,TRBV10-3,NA,TGTGCCACCTCTGGGGGGAGCAATCAGCCCCAGCATTTT,CATSGGSNQPQHF
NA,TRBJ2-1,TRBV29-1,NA,TGCAGCGTTGTCCCGACAGGATACAATGAGCAGTTCTTC,CSVVPTGYNEQFF
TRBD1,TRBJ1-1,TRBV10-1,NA,TGCGCCAGCAGAAGACCTGACAGGGCCTCTGAAGCTTTCTTT,CASRRPDRASEAFF
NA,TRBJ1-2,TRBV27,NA,TGTGCCAGCAGTCCTAGGGAGAGTAGCTATGGCTACACCTTC,CASSPRESSYGYTF
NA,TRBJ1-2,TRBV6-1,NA,TGTGCCAGCAGTGAAGATCGAGATGCCTTTTTTGGCTACACCTTC,CASSEDRDAFFGYTF
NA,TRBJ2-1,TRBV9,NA,TGTGCCAGCAGCAGGCCGGGTGCCTACAATGAGCAGTTCTTC,CASSRPGAYNEQFF
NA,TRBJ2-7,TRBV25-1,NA,TGTGCCAGCAGTGAGCCGGGAATTCCCTACGAGCAGTACTTC,CASSEPGIPYEQYF
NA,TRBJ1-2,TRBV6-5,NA,TGTGCCAGCAGTGGGAGGGCGGGGGTAGGGGGCTACACCTTC,CASSGRAGVGGYTF
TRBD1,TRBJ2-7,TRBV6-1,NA,TGTGCCAGCCTCAGGACAGGGGGCCGATACGAGCAGTACTTC,CASLRTGGRYEQYF
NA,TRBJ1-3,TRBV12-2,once,TGTGCAAGTCGCCATCCCTCCGGGGACTCTGGAAACACCATATATTTT,CASRHPSGDSGNTIYF
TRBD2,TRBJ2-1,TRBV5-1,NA,TGCGCCAGCAGCCGGGGACTAGCGGGAGGAAACTACAATGAGCAGTTCTTC,CASSRGLAGGNYNEQFF
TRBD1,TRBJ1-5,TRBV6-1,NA,TGTGCCAGCAGGAGACAGGGAAATCAGCCCCAGCATTTT,CASRRQGNQPQHF
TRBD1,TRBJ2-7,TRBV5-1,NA,TGCGCCAGCAGCATCGGGACAGGCCGCTCCTACGAGCAGTACTTC,CASSIGTGRSYEQYF
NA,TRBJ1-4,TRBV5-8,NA,TGTGCCAGCAGCCTCGGGGGGACAACTAATGAAAAACTGTTTTTT,CASSLGGTTNEKLFF
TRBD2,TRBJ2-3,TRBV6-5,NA,TGTGCCAGCAGTTACTCGCAAACGGGAGGAACAGATACGCAGTATTTT,CASSYSQTGGTDTQYF
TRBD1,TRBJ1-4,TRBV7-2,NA,TGTGCCAGCAGTCGGGACAGCTTTAATGAAAAACTGTTTTTT,CASSRDSFNEKLFF
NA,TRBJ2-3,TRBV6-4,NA,TGTGCCAGCAGTGACTCGAGTGTATCGCCCACAGATACGCAGTATTTT,CASSDSSVSPTDTQYF
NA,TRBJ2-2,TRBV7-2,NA,TGTGCCAGCAGCTTAGTTCCACAAACGAACACCGGGGAGCTGTTTTTT,CASSLVPQTNTGELFF
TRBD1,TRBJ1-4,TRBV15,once,TGTGCCACCAGCCCGACAGGGGCACAGGCTAATGAAAAACTGTTTTTT,CATSPTGAQANEKLFF
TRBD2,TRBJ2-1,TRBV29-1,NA,TGCAGCGACACTAGCGGAATCTACAATGAGCAGTTCTTC,CSDTSGIYNEQFF
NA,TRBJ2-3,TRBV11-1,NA,TGTGCCAGCAGCCTCCGGGACTTCGTTACAGATACGCAGTATTTT,CASSLRDFVTDTQYF
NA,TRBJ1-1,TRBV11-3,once,TGTGCCAGCAGCTTAGAATGGGGCAGATCGAACACTGAAGCTTTCTTT,CASSLEWGRSNTEAFF
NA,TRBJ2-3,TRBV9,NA,TGTGCCAGCAGCGTAGGGACCCCTAGCACAGATACGCAGTACTTT,CASSVGTPSTDTQYF
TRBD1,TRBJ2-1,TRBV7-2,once,TGTGCCAGCAGCGCCTTGACAGGGACAATTGAGCAGTTCTTC,CASSALTGTIEQFF
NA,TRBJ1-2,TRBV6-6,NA,TGTGCCAGCAGCCCGGACAAGATCTATGGCTACACCTTC,CASSPDKIYGYTF
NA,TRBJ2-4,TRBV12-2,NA,TGTGCAAGTCGCTTAGCCTACTGCCGGGACAGGGAAAGTCTAGCCAAAAACATTCAGTACTTC,CASRLAYCRDRESLAKNIQYF
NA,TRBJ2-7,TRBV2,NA,TGTGCCAGCATGGCGGGGGCACCAAACCCCTACGAGCAGTACTTC,CASMAGAPNPYEQYF
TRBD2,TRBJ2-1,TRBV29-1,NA,TGCAGCGTCCGGACTAGCGGGGGGGCAAGGCGTGAGCAGTTCTTC,CSVRTSGGARREQFF
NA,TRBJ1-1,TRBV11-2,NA,TGTGCCAGCGGGGCCTGGGAATCGGGCACTGAAGCTTTCTTT,CASGAWESGTEAFF
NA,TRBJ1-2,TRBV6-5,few,TGTGCCAGCTATGGACAGCGTGGCTACACCTTC,CASYGQRGYTF